The entry below describes one TCR beta chain. As yet, its antigen is unknown. Profiling relied on immunoSEQ multiplex PCR, and the TCRdb table lists in-frame clones only, not all of them. The sample holds over 7,000 clones, about 85% seen once. V was trimmed by 8 bases and J by 11 bases, leaving 19 bases between them. Germline lookup yields CDR1 MNHNY and CDR2 SVGAGI (reference sequence). This CDR3 has 13 amino acids. The data belong to a study of neoadjuvant nivolumab and ipilimumab in lung cancer. Study conclusions and caveats: Pathologic regression was not significantly tied to TCR clonality.

This sequence originates from an adult with non-small cell lung cancer. The chain has TRBV6-6 and TRBJ1-3, with a weak D call TRBD1 (5 bases). The specimen comprised adjacent normal lung tissue, sampled after neoadjuvant nivolumab, alone or with ipilimumab, at or shortly before surgery. CDR3 bases: TGTGCCAGCCAAGACAGTACAAGAGCGCCCATATATTTT. Amino acid sequence: CASQDSTRAPIYF.